The 4 T cell receptor beta chains presented below share a single source sample, sequenced in a study of long-term antiretroviral therapy in people with HIV. It was version v3.0 of the immunoSEQ assay that was run at survey level. TCRdb's table, derived via immunoSEQ multiplex PCR, lists solely in-frame clones and lacks some. The sample contains about 20,000 clones, roughly 83% of which appear only once. The starting material was unsorted PBMCs, obtained 1.2 years after starting antiretroviral therapy. Receptors originate from a woman in her forties with HIV.

The J gene is TRBJ1-2, the V gene TRBV6-5; the match to TRBD1 covers 7 bases. The length of the CDR3 is 14 residues. The V gene end was trimmed by 0 bases and the J gene end by 8 bases; junction bases not matched to a gene: 6. CDR1 MNHEY and CDR2 SVGAGI come from the germline V gene. CDR3 in DNA: TGTGCCAGCAGTTACTCACAAGGGGGCTACGGCTACACCTTC. This codes for CASSYSQGGYGYTF.

The chain links TRBV5-1 to TRBJ2-3, with no clear D. CDR1 is SGHRS, CDR2 YFSETQ, per germline. The CDR3 consists of 14 residues. The V and J ends lost 7 bases and 0 bases respectively, with 12 bases between them. This CDR3 is CASGTQGSTDTQYF. CDR3 nucleotide sequence: TGCGCCAGCGGCACCCAAGGGAGCACAGATACGCAGTATTTT.

This chain links TRBV7-8 with TRBJ2-7, with 8 bases lining up with TRBD2. After removal of 7 bases from V and 1 base from J, the junction contained 3 bases not matched to a gene. CDR3 length: 13 residues. Germline-derived CDR1 and CDR2 are SGHVS and FQNEAQ. As DNA, the CDR3 is TGTGCCAGCAAAGGACTAGCTTCCTACGAGCAGTACTTC. Its translation: CASKGLASYEQYF.

The DNA for the CDR3 is TGCGCCAGCAGCCCAAGAACAGCCAATGAGCAGTTCTTC. Its translation: CASSPRTANEQFF. J is TRBJ2-1 and V is TRBV4-3; no clear D gene. Trimming left V 4 bases short and J 6 bases short, with 10 bases between. CDR3 length: 13 residues. Germline CDR1 is LGHNA and CDR2 is YSLEER.